These 32 T cell receptor beta chains share one sample of origin, sequenced in a study of tumor T cells in aggressive B-cell lymphoma. Data came from immunoSEQ multiplex PCR; TCRdb stores just in-frame clones and leaves some out. The sample lists 1,500 to 2,000 clones; about 92% were seen once. Sequenced material: tumor tissue. Receptors originate from an adult with diffuse large B cell lymphoma.

V and J are TRBV5-1 and TRBJ2-5; 8 bases are a match to TRBD1. The CDR3 loop spans 15 amino acids. J lost 5 bases, V lost 4 bases, and 10 bases had no gene match. The germline CDR1 and CDR2 sequences are SGHRS and YFSETQ. The CDR3 region is CASSTGTGFEETQYF. The CDR3, as DNA: TGCGCCAGCAGCACCGGGACAGGTTTTGAGGAGACCCAGTACTTC.

The chain links TRBV4-1 to TRBJ2-3, with D perhaps TRBD2 (6 bases). The V end was cut by 0 bases, the J end by 6 bases, with 10 bases between. CDR3 length: 14 residues. In germline, CDR1 is MGHRA, CDR2 YSYEKL. CDR3 sequence reads: CASSQDGLADTQYF. The CDR3 DNA reads TGCGCCAGCAGCCAAGATGGCCTAGCGGATACGCAGTATTTT.

This clone was detected a few times. At the DNA level, this CDR3 is encoded by other sequences in the same sample as well. The chain recombines TRBV19 with TRBJ1-4; D ambiguous. CDR3 size: 11 residues. Germline V gene data show CDR1 as LNHDA and CDR2 as SQIVND (reference sequence). V lost 5 bases to trimming and J lost 8 bases, with 6 bases between them. The CDR3 is CASSRSEKLFF. The CDR3 DNA sequence: TGTGCCAGTAGTCGGTCGGAAAAACTGTTTTTT.

J is TRBJ1-1 and V is TRBV10-2; the match to TRBD1 covers 8 bases. The germline V gene has CDR1 WSHSY and CDR2 SAAADI. Germline trimming cut 4 bases from V and 6 bases from J; bases unmatched to any gene: 1. CDR3 length: 12 residues. CDR3 DNA: TGCGCCAGCAGTGGACAGGGGTCTGAAGCTTTCTTT. Its translation is CASSGQGSEAFF.

Here the CDR3 DNA reads TGTGCCAGCTCACCGCAGGGGAAGGGGCCCCAGCATTTT. Residues: CASSPQGKGPQHF. This chain links TRBV18 with TRBJ1-5; D perhaps matches TRBD1 (6 bases). This CDR3 is built from 13 residues. Germline values: CDR1 KGHSH, CDR2 LQKENI. Trimming stripped 3 bases from V and 9 bases from J, with 12 bases between.

The J gene is TRBJ1-1, the V gene TRBV25-1; no firm D call. Per the germline V gene, CDR1 is MGHDK and CDR2 is SYGVNS. This CDR3 has 12 residues. Trimming took 6 bases from V and 5 from J, leaving 10 bases between them. The CDR3 DNA reads TGTGCCAGCAGGAGATCCGGGACTGAAGCTTTCTTT. Protein: CASRRSGTEAFF.

The rearrangement uses TRBV27 and TRBJ2-7; 12 bases agree with TRBD1. After removal of 4 bases from V and 3 bases from J, the junction contained 4 bases not matched to a gene. This CDR3 is built from 15 residues. The germline V gene encodes CDR1 MNHEY and CDR2 SMNVEV (reference sequence). CDR3 in amino acids: CASSYGTGGGYEQYF. The DNA of the CDR3 is TGTGCCAGCAGTTACGGGACAGGGGGCGGCTACGAGCAGTACTTC.

The chain has TRBV2 and TRBJ2-1; unclear D gene. This CDR3 contains 10 residues. In germline, CDR1 is SNHLY, CDR2 FYNNEI. V lost 3 bases to trimming and J lost 9 bases, with 3 bases between them. CDR3 coding DNA: TGTGCCAGCAGTGACCTTGAGCAGTTCTTC. Translating gives CASSDLEQFF.

V and J are TRBV11-2 and TRBJ2-1, with TRBD1 matching over 9 bases. Germline V gene data show CDR1 as SGHAT and CDR2 as FQNNGV. J was trimmed by 5 bases and V by 5 bases; bases with no gene match: 4. The CDR3 spans 14 residues. CDR3: CASSVRDRDNEQFF. The CDR3 DNA follows: TGTGCCAGCAGCGTCCGGGACAGGGACAATGAGCAGTTCTTC.

V gene TRBV7-8 combines with J gene TRBJ1-1; D remains ambiguous. V was clipped by 8 bases and J by 5 bases, with 15 bases between them. Germline CDR1 is SGHVS and CDR2 is FQNEAQ. The CDR3 is 13 amino acids. The CDR3 sequence: CASSLGGSTEAFF. The DNA for the CDR3 is TGTGCCAGCTCCTTGGGAGGTTCTACTGAAGCTTTCTTT. The full variable domain, rest sourced from reference TRBV7-8 and TRBJ1-1, is GAGVSQSPRYKVAKRGQDVALRCDPISGHVSLFWYQQALGQGPEFLTYFQNEAQLDKSGLPSDRFFAERPEGSVSTLKIQRTQQEDSAVYLCASSLGGSTEAFFGQGTRLTVV.

This clone came up a few times. The chain has TRBV9 and TRBJ2-3, with D possibly matching TRBD1 (5 bases). The CDR3 has 15 amino acids. CDR1 and CDR2 (germline): SGDLS, YYNGEE. V gave up 3 bases and J gave up 8 bases, with 19 bases separating them. The CDR3 DNA sequence: TGTGCCAGCAGCGCGACGGCTCCTTTTAGGGGTACGCAGTATTTT. Its translation is CASSATAPFRGTQYF.

J is TRBJ1-2 and V is TRBV2; 8 bases are shared with TRBD1. Per germline, CDR1 SNHLY and CDR2 FYNNEI. Trimming removed 7 bases from V and 4 bases from J; junction bases left unmatched: 5. The CDR3 has 13 residues. CDR3: CASTGDRTYGYTF. The CDR3 bases are TGTGCCAGCACGGGGGACAGGACCTATGGCTACACCTTC.

The genes are TRBV11-2 and TRBJ2-1, with 8 bases that match TRBD1. The germline gives CDR1 SGHAT, CDR2 FQNNGV. CDR3 length equals 15 residues. V was clipped by 7 bases and J by 5 bases; unmatched bases: 10. For the CDR3, the DNA is TGTGCCAGCACCTCCTCGGGACAGGTAGACAATGAGCAGTTCTTC. This encodes CASTSSGQVDNEQFF.

The genes are TRBV19 and TRBJ2-1; D may be TRBD1 (6 bases). V was clipped by 4 bases and J by 3 bases, with 13 bases between them. Germline CDR1 and CDR2: LNHDA and SQIVND (reference sequence). This CDR3 has 15 residues. CDR3 sequence (DNA): TGTGCCAGTAGTAGGACCGGGACACACTACAATGAGCAGTTCTTC. Protein sequence: CASSRTGTHYNEQFF.

The genes are TRBV7-9 and TRBJ2-5; 7 bases agree with TRBD2. The J call may be mistaken, given a closer DNA end match to TRBJ2-7. The germline gives CDR1 SEHNR, CDR2 FQNEAQ (reference sequence). The CDR3 covers 14 residues. The CDR3 DNA follows: TGTGCCAGCAGACAACTAGCGACTTCCTACGAGCAGTACTTC. This gives the protein CASRQLATSYEQYF.

The rearrangement joins TRBV28 to TRBJ2-7; D is unclear. CDR3 size: 12 residues. CDR1 MDHEN and CDR2 SYDVKM come from the germline V gene. Trimming pared 5 bases from V and 4 bases from J, leaving 9 bases between. DNA for the CDR3: TGTGCCAGCAGTCAACTTCGATACGAGCAGTACTTC. Translation gives CASSQLRYEQYF.

Points on this clone: A read error may account for a junction end that differs from germline. The chain carries TRBV5-6 and TRBJ2-7; the D gene is possibly TRBD2 (5 bases). The CDR3 length is 13 residues. Germline V gene data show CDR1 as SGHDT and CDR2 as YYEEEE. This chain's CDR3 is CTSSLEPGFEQYF. CDR3 nucleotide sequence: TGTACCAGCAGCTTGGAACCGGGGTTCGAGCAGTACTTC.

This clone was counted once. The junction differs from germline at one of its ends, possibly a read error. This chain links TRBV5-8 with TRBJ1-5, with 7 positions matching TRBD1. CDR1 and CDR2 from the germline V gene are SGHTS and YDEGEE. The CDR3 loop spans 15 amino acids. DNA for the CDR3: TGTGCCAGCAGCTTGGGTAGGGGGCAGGATCAACCCCAGCATTTT. This translates into CASSLGRGQDQPQHF.

The rearrangement uses TRBV16 and TRBJ1-1; D may be TRBD1 (5 bases). Germline assignment: CDR1 KGHSY and CDR2 FQNENV. V was shortened by 0 bases and J by 5 bases, with 7 bases between the two germline ends. The CDR3 extends over 13 amino acids. The CDR3 coding sequence is TGTGCCAGCAGCCAATCGAAGGGGACTGAAGCTTTCTTT. Translated: CASSQSKGTEAFF.

This clone was seen a single time. The V gene is TRBV7-6, the J gene TRBJ2-7; 10 positions match TRBD1. Germline-derived CDR1 and CDR2 are SGHVS and FNYEAQ. Trimming at V came to 4 bases and at J to 5 bases, leaving 5 bases not matched to a gene. The CDR3 runs to 14 residues. This chain's CDR3 is CASSSTTGGDEQYF. DNA of the CDR3: TGTGCCAGCAGCTCAACGACAGGGGGCGACGAGCAGTACTTC.

The genes are TRBV27 and TRBJ2-7; maybe TRBD2 (6 bases). The germline CDR1 and CDR2 sequences are MNHEY and SMNVEV (reference sequence). Trimming stripped 5 bases from V and 7 bases from J, with 15 bases between. The CDR3 spans 13 residues. The CDR3 DNA sequence: TGTGCCAGCAGTCATTTCATGGGAGGAGAGCAGTACTTC. The encoded protein is CASSHFMGGEQYF.

The chain recombines TRBV7-9 with TRBJ2-5, with a tentative D call TRBD1 (5 bases). V was cut by 4 bases and J by 6 bases, with 12 bases left in between. Germline V gene sequence: CDR1 SEHNR, CDR2 FQNEAQ (reference sequence). This CDR3 is built from 13 residues. The CDR3 DNA sequence: TGTGCCAGCAGCTCGACAGAGTCAAAGACCCAGTACTTC. This translates into CASSSTESKTQYF.

The chain employs TRBV28 and TRBJ1-2; the D is unclear. V dropped 5 bases and J dropped 9 bases, with 10 bases sitting between them. This CDR3 spans 11 amino acids. Germline V gives CDR1 MDHEN, CDR2 SYDVKM. CDR3 loop: CASSLGDSYTF. The CDR3 DNA follows: TGTGCCAGCAGTCTTGGCGACAGCTACACCTTC.

About this clone itself: The junction differs from germline at one of its ends, possibly a read error. Other DNA sequences in the same sample also yield this CDR3. This chain joins TRBV5-1 and TRBJ1-5, with TRBD1 identical over 7 bases. Germline V lookup: CDR1 SGHRS, CDR2 YFSETQ. This CDR3 region has 14 residues. CDR3 in amino acids: CASSPGTANQPQHF. The CDR3 DNA reads as TGCGCTAGCAGCCCTGGGACAGCCAATCAGCCCCAGCATTTT.

This CDR3 is CASSILTGNQPQHF. CDR3 DNA sequence: TGTGCCAGTAGTATCTTAACCGGGAATCAGCCCCAGCATTTT. The rearrangement links TRBV19 to TRBJ1-5; D uncertain. The CDR3 sequence is 14 residues long. V was shortened by 3 bases and J by 4 bases, with 10 bases between the two germline ends. Germline CDR1 reads LNHDA; CDR2 reads SQIVND (reference sequence).

The V gene is TRBV7-9, the J gene TRBJ1-1, with a weak D call TRBD1 (6 bases). Looked up from germline, CDR1 is SEHNR and CDR2 is FQNEAQ (reference sequence). V was shortened by 6 bases and J by 0 bases, with 11 bases between the two germline ends. CDR3 length: 14 residues. DNA for the CDR3: TGTGCCAGCAGTCGAACAGGGTTGAACACTGAAGCTTTCTTT. As protein: CASSRTGLNTEAFF.

The chain links TRBV5-1 to TRBJ1-1, with D tentatively TRBD1 (6 bases). Trimming took 0 bases from V and 1 from J, leaving 7 bases between them. Germline V gene data show CDR1 as SGHRS and CDR2 as YFSETQ. The CDR3 extends over 14 amino acids. CDR3 nucleotides: TGCGCCAGCAGCTTGGACAGGGCGAACACTGAAGCTTTCTTT. It translates to CASSLDRANTEAFF.

The chain uses TRBV6-5 and TRBJ1-6, with D hard to call. V gave up 7 bases and J gave up 3 bases, with 13 bases separating them. Germline V gives CDR1 MNHEY, CDR2 SVGAGI. The CDR3 spans 15 residues. The DNA of the CDR3 is TGTGCCAGCATTAGAGGGAACAGCTATAATTCACCCCTCCACTTT. Amino acid sequence: CASIRGNSYNSPLHF.

The genes are TRBV6-5 and TRBJ1-4; tentatively, D is TRBD1 (6 bases). This CDR3 has 13 residues. V gave up 4 bases and J gave up 8 bases, with 11 bases separating them. CDR1 and CDR2 from the germline V gene are MNHEY and SVGAGI. DNA of the CDR3: TGTGCCAGCAGTTCCAGGGGCGGCGAAAAACTGTTTTTT. Protein sequence: CASSSRGGEKLFF.

This clone has more than one count but fewer than ten. The chain is built from TRBV29-1 and TRBJ2-5, with a weak D call TRBD1 (5 bases). Germline lookup yields CDR1 SQVTM and CDR2 ANQGSEA. The germline V and J ends were trimmed by 7 bases and 0 bases, with 9 bases remaining between them. The CDR3 is 12 amino acids. The CDR3 region is CSAQGYQETQYF. The CDR3 DNA sequence: TGCAGCGCCCAGGGATACCAAGAGACCCAGTACTTC.

V is TRBV27 and J is TRBJ1-5, with TRBD1 matching 9 bases. V shed 6 bases and J 2 bases; nucleotides not matched to a gene: 2. CDR1 and CDR2 from the germline V gene are MNHEY and SMNVEV (reference sequence). The CDR3 extends over 14 amino acids. CDR3 coding DNA: TGTGCCAGCAGGGGACAGGGAGGCAATCAGCCCCAGCATTTT. Translation: CASRGQGGNQPQHF.

The chain uses TRBV7-8 and TRBJ2-7; D perhaps matches TRBD1 (6 bases). Trimming shortened V by 4 bases and J by 4 bases, and 8 bases separated the two germline ends. Germline-derived CDR1 and CDR2 are SGHVS and FQNEAQ. The CDR3 runs to 12 residues. The CDR3 bases are TGTGCCAGCAGCTCGGGGACATACGAGCAGTACTTC. It codes for CASSSGTYEQYF.